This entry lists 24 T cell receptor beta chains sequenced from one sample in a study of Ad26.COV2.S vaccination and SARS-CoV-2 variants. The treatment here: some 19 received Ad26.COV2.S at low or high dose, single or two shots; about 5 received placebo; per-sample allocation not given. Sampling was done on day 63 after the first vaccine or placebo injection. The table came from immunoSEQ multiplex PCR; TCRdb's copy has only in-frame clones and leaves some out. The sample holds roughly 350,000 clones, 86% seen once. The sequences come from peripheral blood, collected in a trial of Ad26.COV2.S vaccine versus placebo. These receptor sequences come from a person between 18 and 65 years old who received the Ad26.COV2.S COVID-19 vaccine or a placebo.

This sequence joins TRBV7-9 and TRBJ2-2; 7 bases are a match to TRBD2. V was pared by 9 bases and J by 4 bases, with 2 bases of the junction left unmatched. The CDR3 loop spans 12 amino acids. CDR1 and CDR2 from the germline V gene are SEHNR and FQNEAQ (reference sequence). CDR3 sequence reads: CASGGSTGELFF. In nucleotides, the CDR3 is TGTGCCAGTGGCGGGAGCACCGGGGAGCTGTTTTTT.

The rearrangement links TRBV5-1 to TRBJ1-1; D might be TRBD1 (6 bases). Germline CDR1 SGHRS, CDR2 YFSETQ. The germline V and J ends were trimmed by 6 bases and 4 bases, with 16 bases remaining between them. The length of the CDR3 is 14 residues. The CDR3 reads CASTWTAGVTEAFF. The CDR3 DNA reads TGCGCCAGCACCTGGACAGCGGGGGTCACTGAAGCTTTCTTT. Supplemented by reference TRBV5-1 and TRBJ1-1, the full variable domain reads KAGVTQTPRYLIKTRGQQVTLSCSPISGHRSVSWYQQTPGQGLQFLFEYFSETQRNKGNFPGRFSGRQFSNSRSEMNVSTLELGDSALYLCASTWTAGVTEAFFGQGTRLTVV.

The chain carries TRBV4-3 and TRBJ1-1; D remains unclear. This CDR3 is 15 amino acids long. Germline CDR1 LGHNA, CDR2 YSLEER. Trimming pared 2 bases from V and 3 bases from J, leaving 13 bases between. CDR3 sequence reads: CASSQTSYGYTEAFF. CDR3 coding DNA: TGCGCCAGCAGCCAAACTTCATACGGATACACTGAAGCTTTCTTT.

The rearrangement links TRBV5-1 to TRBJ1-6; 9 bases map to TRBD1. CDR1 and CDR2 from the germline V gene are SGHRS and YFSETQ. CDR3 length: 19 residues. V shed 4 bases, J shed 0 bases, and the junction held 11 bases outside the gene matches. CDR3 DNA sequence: TGCGCCAGCAGCGGGGGGACAGGGAGTGTCGACTCCTATAATTCACCCCTCCACTTT. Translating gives CASSGGTGSVDSYNSPLHF.

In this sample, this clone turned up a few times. The CDR3 DNA reads TGTGCCAGCAGCAACAGAGCCTACGAGCAGTACTTC. It is translated as CASSNRAYEQYF. The chain recombines TRBV28 with TRBJ2-7; D is undetermined. Trimming pared 6 bases from V and 2 bases from J, leaving 8 bases between. The CDR3 consists of 12 residues. Germline assignment: CDR1 MDHEN and CDR2 SYDVKM.

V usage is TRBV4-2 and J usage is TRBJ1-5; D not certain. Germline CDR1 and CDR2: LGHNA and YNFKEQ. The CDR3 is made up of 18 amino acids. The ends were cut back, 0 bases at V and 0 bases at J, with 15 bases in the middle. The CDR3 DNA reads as TGTGCCAGCAGCCAAGAAGGGAACAGCGCTATTAGCAATCAGCCCCAGCATTTT. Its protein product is CASSQEGNSAISNQPQHF.

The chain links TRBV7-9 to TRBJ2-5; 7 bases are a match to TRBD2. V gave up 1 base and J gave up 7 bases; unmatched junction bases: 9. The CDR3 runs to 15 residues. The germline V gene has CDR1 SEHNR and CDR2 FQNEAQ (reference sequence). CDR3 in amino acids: CASSLDGLVTVTQYF. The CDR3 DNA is TGTGCCAGCAGCTTAGACGGACTAGTAACGGTGACCCAGTACTTC.

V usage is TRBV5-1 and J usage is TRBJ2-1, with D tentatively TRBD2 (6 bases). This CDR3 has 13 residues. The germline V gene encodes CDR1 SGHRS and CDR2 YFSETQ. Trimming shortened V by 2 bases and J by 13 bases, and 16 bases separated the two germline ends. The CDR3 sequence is CASSFLSGGDQFF. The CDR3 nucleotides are TGCGCCAGCAGCTTCCTTTCGGGCGGGGACCAGTTCTTC.

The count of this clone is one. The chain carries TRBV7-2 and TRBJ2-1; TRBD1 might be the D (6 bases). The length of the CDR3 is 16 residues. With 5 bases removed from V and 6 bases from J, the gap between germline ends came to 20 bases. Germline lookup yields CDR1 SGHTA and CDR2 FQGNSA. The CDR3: CASSGGTPLPFNEQFF. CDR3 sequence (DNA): TGTGCCAGCAGCGGGGGCACCCCCCTTCCCTTCAATGAGCAGTTCTTC.

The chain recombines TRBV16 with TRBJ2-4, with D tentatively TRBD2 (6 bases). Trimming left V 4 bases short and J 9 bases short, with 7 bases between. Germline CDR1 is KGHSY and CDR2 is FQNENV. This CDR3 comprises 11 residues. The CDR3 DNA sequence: TGTGCCAGCAGCCGGAGGGGCATTCAGTACTTC. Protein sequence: CASSRRGIQYF.

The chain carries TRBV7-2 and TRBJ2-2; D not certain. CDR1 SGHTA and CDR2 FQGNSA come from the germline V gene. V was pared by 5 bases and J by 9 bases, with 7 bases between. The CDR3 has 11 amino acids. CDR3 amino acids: CASSPRWELFF. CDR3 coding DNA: TGTGCCAGCAGCCCACGGTGGGAGCTGTTTTTT.

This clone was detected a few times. The CDR3 DNA follows: TGTGCCAGCAGCTTCAGGGCCAGCTCCTACAATGAGCAGTTCTTC. It codes for CASSFRASSYNEQFF. This chain links TRBV7-6 with TRBJ2-1; a weak D match, TRBD1 (5 bases). V was clipped by 3 bases and J by 0 bases, with 9 bases between them. The CDR3 extends over 15 amino acids. Per germline, CDR1 SGHVS and CDR2 FNYEAQ.

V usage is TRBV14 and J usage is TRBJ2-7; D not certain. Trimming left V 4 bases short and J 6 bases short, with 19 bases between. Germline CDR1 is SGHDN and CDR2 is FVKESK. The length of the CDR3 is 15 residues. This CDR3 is CASSLTGSGLSEQYF. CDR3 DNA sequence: TGTGCCAGCAGCCTCACTGGGTCCGGGCTCTCCGAGCAGTACTTC.

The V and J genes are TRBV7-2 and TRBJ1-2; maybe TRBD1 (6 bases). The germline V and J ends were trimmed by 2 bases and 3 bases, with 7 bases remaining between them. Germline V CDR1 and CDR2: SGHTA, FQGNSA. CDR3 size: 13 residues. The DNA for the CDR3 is TGTGCCAGCAGCTTAAGGACAGACTATGGCTACACCTTC. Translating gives CASSLRTDYGYTF.

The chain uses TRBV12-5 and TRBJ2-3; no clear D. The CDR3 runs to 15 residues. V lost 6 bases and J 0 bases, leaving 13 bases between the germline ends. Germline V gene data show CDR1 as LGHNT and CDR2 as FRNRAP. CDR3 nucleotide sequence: TGTGCTAGTGGCCGGACCTCCTATAGCACAGATACGCAGTATTTT. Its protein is CASGRTSYSTDTQYF.

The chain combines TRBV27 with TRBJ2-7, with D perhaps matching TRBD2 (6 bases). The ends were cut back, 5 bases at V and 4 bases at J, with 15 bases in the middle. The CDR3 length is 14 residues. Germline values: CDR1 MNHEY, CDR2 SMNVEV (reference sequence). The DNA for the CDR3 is TGTGCCAGCAGTCAGGCGGGACTCATATACGAGCAGTACTTC. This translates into CASSQAGLIYEQYF.

In DNA form, the CDR3 reads TGTGCCAGTAGTCTTCGACTAGCGTACGCCTACAATGAGCAGTTCTTC. Amino acid sequence: CASSLRLAYAYNEQFF. This chain uses TRBV19 with TRBJ2-1; 8 nucleotides line up with TRBD2. After removal of 5 bases from V and 2 bases from J, the junction contained 8 bases not matched to a gene. This CDR3 is built from 16 residues. Germline loops: CDR1 LNHDA, CDR2 SQIVND (reference sequence).

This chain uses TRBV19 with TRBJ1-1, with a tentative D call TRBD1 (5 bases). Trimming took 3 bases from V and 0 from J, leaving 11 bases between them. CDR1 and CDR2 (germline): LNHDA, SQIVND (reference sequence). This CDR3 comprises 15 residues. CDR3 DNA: TGTGCCAGTAGTATGCAGGGTTCGATGAACACTGAAGCTTTCTTT. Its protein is CASSMQGSMNTEAFF.

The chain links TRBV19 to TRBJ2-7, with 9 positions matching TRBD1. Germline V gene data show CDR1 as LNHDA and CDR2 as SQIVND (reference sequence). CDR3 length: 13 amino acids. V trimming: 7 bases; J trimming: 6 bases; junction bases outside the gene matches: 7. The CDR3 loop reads CASTPDRGGEQYF. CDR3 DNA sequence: TGTGCCAGTACCCCGGACAGGGGTGGCGAGCAGTACTTC.

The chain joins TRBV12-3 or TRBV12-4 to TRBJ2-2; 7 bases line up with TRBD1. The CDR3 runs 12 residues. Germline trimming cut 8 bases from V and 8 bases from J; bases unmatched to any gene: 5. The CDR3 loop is CASRDSPGELFF. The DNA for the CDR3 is TGTGCCAGCCGGGACAGTCCGGGGGAGCTGTTTTTT.

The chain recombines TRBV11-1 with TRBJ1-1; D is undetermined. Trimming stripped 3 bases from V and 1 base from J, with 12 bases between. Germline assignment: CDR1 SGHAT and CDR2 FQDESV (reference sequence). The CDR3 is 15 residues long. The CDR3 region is CASSLEGWRNTEAFF. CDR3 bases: TGTGCCAGCAGCTTGGAAGGATGGCGGAACACTGAAGCTTTCTTT.

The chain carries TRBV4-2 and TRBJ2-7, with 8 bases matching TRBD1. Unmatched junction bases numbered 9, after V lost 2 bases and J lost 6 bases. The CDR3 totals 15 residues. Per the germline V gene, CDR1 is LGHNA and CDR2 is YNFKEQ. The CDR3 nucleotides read TGTGCCAGCAGCCAAAAGGACAGGGAAGTAGGCGAGCAGTACTTC. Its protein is CASSQKDREVGEQYF.

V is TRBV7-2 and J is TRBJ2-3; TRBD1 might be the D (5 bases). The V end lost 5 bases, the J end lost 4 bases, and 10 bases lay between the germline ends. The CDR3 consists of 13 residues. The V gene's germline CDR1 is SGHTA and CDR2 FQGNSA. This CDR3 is CASSRQFSDTQYF. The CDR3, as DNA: TGTGCCAGCAGCCGACAGTTTTCAGATACGCAGTATTTT.

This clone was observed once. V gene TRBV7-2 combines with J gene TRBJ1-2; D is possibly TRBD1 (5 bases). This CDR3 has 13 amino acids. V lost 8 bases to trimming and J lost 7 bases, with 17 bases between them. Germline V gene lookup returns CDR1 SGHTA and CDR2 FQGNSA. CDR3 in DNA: TGTGCCAGCGCCCCCCGCGGGGCAGCTGGCTACACCTTC. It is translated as CASAPRGAAGYTF.